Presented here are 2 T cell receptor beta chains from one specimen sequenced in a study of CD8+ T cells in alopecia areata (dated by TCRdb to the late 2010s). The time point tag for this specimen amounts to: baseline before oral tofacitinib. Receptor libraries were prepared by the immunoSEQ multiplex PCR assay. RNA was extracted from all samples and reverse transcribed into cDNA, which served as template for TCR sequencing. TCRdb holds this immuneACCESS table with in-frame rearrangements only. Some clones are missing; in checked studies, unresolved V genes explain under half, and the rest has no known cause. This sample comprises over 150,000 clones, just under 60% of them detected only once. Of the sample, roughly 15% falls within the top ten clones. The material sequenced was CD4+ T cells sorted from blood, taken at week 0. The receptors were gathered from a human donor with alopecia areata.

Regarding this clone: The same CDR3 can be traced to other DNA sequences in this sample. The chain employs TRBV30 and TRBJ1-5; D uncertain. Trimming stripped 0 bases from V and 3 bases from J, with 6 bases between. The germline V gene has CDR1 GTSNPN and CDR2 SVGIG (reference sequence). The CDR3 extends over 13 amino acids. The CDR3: CAWSVQSNQPQHF. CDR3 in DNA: TGTGCCTGGAGTGTACAATCCAATCAGCCCCAGCATTTT.

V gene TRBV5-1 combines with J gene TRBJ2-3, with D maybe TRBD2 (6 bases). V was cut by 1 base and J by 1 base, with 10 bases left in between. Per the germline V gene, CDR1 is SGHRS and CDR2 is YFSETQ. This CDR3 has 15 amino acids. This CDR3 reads CASSLRGLRTDTQYF. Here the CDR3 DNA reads TGCGCCAGCAGCTTGCGGGGACTCCGCACAGATACGCAGTATTTT.